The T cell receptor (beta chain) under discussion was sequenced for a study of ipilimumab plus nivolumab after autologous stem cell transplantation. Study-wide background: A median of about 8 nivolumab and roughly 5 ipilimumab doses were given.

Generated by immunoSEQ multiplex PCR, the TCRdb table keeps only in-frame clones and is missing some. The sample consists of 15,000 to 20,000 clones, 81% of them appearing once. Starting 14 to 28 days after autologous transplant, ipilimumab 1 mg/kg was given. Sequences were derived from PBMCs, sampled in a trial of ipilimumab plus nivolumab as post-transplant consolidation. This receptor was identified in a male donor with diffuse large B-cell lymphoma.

The CDR3 nucleotides are TGTGCCAGCAGTGAATGGGCAGACTATGGCTACACCTTC. The encoded protein is CASSEWADYGYTF. The chain combines TRBV6-5 with TRBJ1-2; D ambiguous. The CDR3 is 13 amino acids. V lost 5 bases, J lost 3 bases, and 10 bases lay in between. CDR1 is MNHEY, CDR2 SVGAGI, per germline.